This T cell receptor beta chain was observed in a study of spatial heterogeneity in lung cancer. The CDR3 runs to 12 residues. Trimming cost V 3 bases and J 0 bases, with 5 bases left between them. Germline lookup yields CDR1 SQVTM and CDR2 ANQGSEA. Each TCR cDNA molecule bore a unique molecular identifier. TCRdb processed the 5' RACE reads anew with MiXCR; each CDR3 protein has one entry. The sample carries 280 or so distinct CDR3 sequences, 25% recorded once. This clonotype was found a few times. The library was designed around alpha chains, so this beta chain is a stray read whose abundance carries little weight. Regarding time point: sample taken at primary tumor resection. Samples were obtained from about 75 donors, all untreated early-stage non-small cell lung cancer patients. TCRs were sequenced from unsorted whole RNA of tumor, nontumor lung or PBMC.

The TCR was taken from a male donor with early-stage non-small cell lung cancer. This chain links TRBV29-1 with TRBJ2-5; D is unclear. The source material was normal lung tissue next to the tumor, sampled at surgery. The CDR3 protein is CSVETNQETQYF. CDR3 DNA: TGCAGCGTTGAGACAAACCAAGAGACCCAGTACTTC.